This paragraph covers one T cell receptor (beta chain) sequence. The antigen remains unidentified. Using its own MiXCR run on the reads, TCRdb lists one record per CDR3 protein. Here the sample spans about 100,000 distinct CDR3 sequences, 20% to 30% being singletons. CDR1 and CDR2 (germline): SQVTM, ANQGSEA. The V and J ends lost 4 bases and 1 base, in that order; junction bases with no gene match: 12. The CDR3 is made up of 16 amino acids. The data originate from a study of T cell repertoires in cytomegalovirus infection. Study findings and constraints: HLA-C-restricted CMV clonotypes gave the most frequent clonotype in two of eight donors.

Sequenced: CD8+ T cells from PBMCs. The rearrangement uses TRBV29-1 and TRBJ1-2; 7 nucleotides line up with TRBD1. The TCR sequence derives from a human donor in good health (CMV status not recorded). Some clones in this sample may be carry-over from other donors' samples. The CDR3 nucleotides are TGCAGCGTTGGGGGGGGGACAGTCGATCGTAACTATGGCTACACCTTC. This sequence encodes CSVGGGTVDRNYGYTF. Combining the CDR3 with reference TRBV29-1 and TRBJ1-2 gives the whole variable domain SAVISQKPSRDICQRGTSLTIQCQVDSQVTMMFWYRQQPGQSLTLIATANQGSEATYESGFVIDKFPISRPNLTFSTLTVSNMSPEDSSIYLCSVGGGTVDRNYGYTFGSGTRLTVV.